The 30 T cell receptor beta chains presented below share a single source sample, sequenced in a study of blood T cell repertoires in COVID-19. Assay: immunoSEQ multiplex PCR; the TCRdb copy retains only in-frame clones and omits some. This table has about 67,000 clones, 75% to 90% appearing once. Sequences were obtained from peripheral blood. All receptors derive from a man in his forties or fifties with active COVID-19.

The chain couples TRBV7-8 to TRBJ2-5; 11 bases are shared with TRBD2. This CDR3 is 16 amino acids long. V lost 5 bases and J lost 5; bases outside the gene matches: 10. Looked up from germline, CDR1 is SGHVS and CDR2 is FQNEAQ. The CDR3 bases are TGTGCCAGCAGCCCCGGGCTAGCGGGAGGTTGGGAGACCCAGTACTTC. Translation: CASSPGLAGGWETQYF.

The chain combines TRBV5-6 with TRBJ2-6; 8 bases are shared with TRBD1. This CDR3 is built from 16 residues. The trim removed 4 bases at V and 3 bases at J, leaving 6 bases unmatched. CDR1 and CDR2 (germline): SGHDT, YYEEEE. The CDR3 here is CASSGTGLGGANVLTF. The CDR3 DNA follows: TGTGCCAGCAGCGGGACAGGTTTAGGTGGGGCCAACGTCCTGACTTTC.

This chain connects TRBV11-2 to TRBJ2-7; 9 positions match TRBD1. The CDR3 contains 15 residues. Losses at the gene ends were 3 bases for V and 4 bases for J; bases not matched to a gene: 7. Germline loops: CDR1 SGHAT, CDR2 FQNNGV. The CDR3 spells CASSFAPGQGYEQYF. CDR3 DNA: TGTGCCAGCAGCTTCGCTCCGGGACAGGGTTACGAGCAGTACTTC.

The chain couples TRBV7-2 to TRBJ1-2, with TRBD1 identical over 7 bases. This CDR3 contains 13 residues. CDR1 and CDR2 (germline): SGHTA, FQGNSA. The V segment lost 3 bases and the J segment 6 bases; nucleotides outside the gene matches: 4. CDR3 sequence reads: CASSFDRVHGYTF. CDR3 DNA sequence: TGTGCCAGCAGCTTCGACAGGGTCCATGGCTACACCTTC.

CDR3 nucleotide sequence: TGTGCCAGCAGGGGACAGGGCACTGAAGCTTTCTTT. Translating it yields CASRGQGTEAFF. The J gene is TRBJ1-1, the V gene TRBV2, with 9 bases identical to TRBD1. CDR1 is SNHLY and CDR2 is FYNNEI in the germline V gene. The CDR3 has 12 residues. The V and J ends lost 6 bases and 4 bases, in that order; junction bases with no gene match: 0.

This chain links TRBV19 with TRBJ1-6, with 7 bases that match TRBD1. The J segment lost 6 bases and the V segment lost 0 bases, leaving 2 bases of the junction unmatched. In germline, CDR1 is LNHDA, CDR2 SQIVND (reference sequence). The CDR3 is 15 residues long. The CDR3 DNA sequence: TGTGCCAGTAGTATAGAGACAGGGTTTAATTCACCCCTCCACTTT. Its translation: CASSIETGFNSPLHF.

The genes are TRBV4-1 and TRBJ2-2; possible D gene TRBD1, 6 bases. Per germline, CDR1 MGHRA and CDR2 YSYEKL. The CDR3 has 15 residues. V was shortened by 3 bases and J by 5 bases, with 13 bases between the two germline ends. CDR3 DNA sequence: TGCGCCAGCAGCCACCAGTTTAGGGGGACCGGGGAGCTGTTTTTT. It codes for CASSHQFRGTGELFF.

About this clone itself: At one end the junction does not follow the germline gene, possibly because of a read error. This chain uses TRBV7-7 with TRBJ2-5; 9 bases fit TRBD1. This CDR3 has 13 residues. CDR1 and CDR2 (germline): SSHAT, FNYEAQ (reference sequence). The CDR3 DNA follows: TGTGCTAGCAGCCGGGACAGGGACGAGACCCAGTACTTC. Translation gives CASSRDRDETQYF. The complete variable domain, with remaining parts taken from reference TRBV7-7 and TRBJ2-5, reads GAGVSQSPRYKVTKRGQDVTLRCDPISSHATLYWYQQALGQGPEFLTYFNYEAQPDKSGLPSDRFSAERPEGSISTLTIQRTEQRDSAMYRCASSRDRDETQYFGPGTRLLVL.

V and J are TRBV10-3 and TRBJ1-1; D unclear. The V end was cut by 11 bases, the J end by 8 bases, with 21 bases between. Looked up from germline, CDR1 is ENHRY and CDR2 is SYGVKD. The CDR3 is 13 amino acids. The CDR3 protein is CASAGEGNEEAFF. DNA of the CDR3: TGTGCCTCTGCTGGAGAGGGAAACGAAGAAGCTTTCTTT.

This clone turned up a few times. The rearrangement uses TRBV7-2 and TRBJ1-5; D call uncertain. The germline V gene has CDR1 SGHTA and CDR2 FQGNSA. V gave up 4 bases and J gave up 5 bases, with 18 bases separating them. The CDR3 is made up of 16 amino acids. CDR3 region: CASSSHAGENHQPQHF. As DNA, the CDR3 is TGTGCCAGCAGCTCCCACGCGGGAGAAAATCATCAGCCCCAGCATTTT. The full variable domain, with the rest looked up from reference TRBV7-2 and TRBJ1-5, is GAGVSQSPSNKVTEKGKDVELRCDPISGHTALYWYRQSLGQGLEFLIYFQGNSAPDKSGLPSDRFSAERTGGSVSTLTIQRTQQEDSAVYLCASSSHAGENHQPQHFGDGTRLSIL.

This chain connects TRBV6-5 to TRBJ2-4; TRBD1 might be the D (5 bases). Germline CDR1 MNHEY, CDR2 SVGAGI. Trimming removed 7 bases at V and 6 bases at J, with 16 bases between. The CDR3 has 14 residues. CDR3 nucleotides: TGTGCCAGCAACTTTGCGAGACAGAGAAACATTCAGTACTTC. This translates into CASNFARQRNIQYF.

This chain joins TRBV21-1 and TRBJ1-4; the table's D call of TRBD1 was not tested on the DNA. TRBV21-1 is tagged as a pseudogene. The CDR3 length is 18 residues. CDR3 loop: CASRKKPTGGLANEKLFF. The CDR3 coding sequence is TGTGCCAGCAGAAAAAAGCCGACAGGGGGCCTCGCTAATGAAAAACTGTTTTTT.

The rearrangement joins TRBV7-9 to TRBJ1-6; a possible D gene is TRBD1 (5 bases). CDR1 SEHNR and CDR2 FQNEAQ come from the germline V gene (reference sequence). The CDR3 is 13 residues long. The ends were cut back, 5 bases at V and 6 bases at J, with 8 bases in the middle. CDR3 sequence (DNA): TGTGCCAGCAGCCCCCAGGGTAATTCACCCCTCCACTTT. This encodes CASSPQGNSPLHF.

This rearrangement joins TRBV5-1 to TRBJ2-1; 9 bases are shared with TRBD2. V dropped 4 bases and J dropped 5; count of bases not matched to a gene: 7. Germline values: CDR1 SGHRS, CDR2 YFSETQ. The CDR3 loop spans 15 amino acids. The CDR3 protein is CASSADSGGHNEQFF. CDR3 nucleotides: TGCGCCAGCAGCGCTGATAGCGGGGGACACAATGAGCAGTTCTTC.

This clone was counted once. The chain uses TRBV5-6 and TRBJ1-1, with TRBD1 matching over 10 bases. V lost 0 bases, J lost 6 bases, and 2 bases stayed unmatched. Germline V CDR1 and CDR2: SGHDT, YYEEEE. This CDR3 region has 14 residues. This chain's CDR3 is CASSLGGTGAEAFF. CDR3 bases: TGTGCCAGCAGCTTGGGGGGGACAGGGGCTGAAGCTTTCTTT.

The chain couples TRBV6-5 to TRBJ1-2; D unresolved. The germline V gene encodes CDR1 MNHEY and CDR2 SVGAGI. The V end lost 5 bases, the J end lost 2 bases, and 9 bases lay between the germline ends. The CDR3 has 13 residues. CDR3: CASSRAGNYGYTF. The CDR3 DNA is TGTGCCAGCAGTAGAGCGGGCAACTATGGCTACACCTTC.

The V and J genes are TRBV7-2 and TRBJ1-2, with a possible D match to TRBD1 (6 bases). Germline V gene data show CDR1 as SGHTA and CDR2 as FQGNSA. The CDR3 covers 16 residues. Deletions cut 1 base from V and 5 bases from J, with 17 bases between. The DNA of the CDR3 is TGTGCCAGCAGCTTAGGACCTCTGACAGGATCGTATGGCTACACCTTC. Translation: CASSLGPLTGSYGYTF.

The rearrangement links TRBV23-1 to TRBJ2-7; the match to TRBD1 covers 9 bases. TRBV23-1 is an open reading frame, and its role is uncertain. This CDR3 has 17 residues. Germline trimming cut 2 bases from V and 4 bases from J; bases unmatched to any gene: 12. This chain's CDR3 is CASSQALTGGVVYEQYF. The CDR3 coding sequence is TGCGCCAGCAGTCAAGCCCTTACAGGGGGCGTTGTTTACGAGCAGTACTTC.

The rearrangement uses TRBV5-5 and TRBJ2-1, with unresolved D. The CDR3 runs to 16 residues. Per the germline V gene, CDR1 is SGHKS and CDR2 is YYEKEE (reference sequence). V was cut by 1 base and J by 0 bases, with 11 bases left in between. The CDR3 sequence is CASSLFAGRSYNEQFF. CDR3 sequence (DNA): TGTGCCAGCAGCTTGTTTGCAGGCCGCTCCTACAATGAGCAGTTCTTC.

The V call is TRBV19, the J call TRBJ1-6; D not resolved. Germline lookup yields CDR1 LNHDA and CDR2 SQIVND (reference sequence). Trimming left V 3 bases short and J 7 bases short, with 7 bases between. The CDR3 covers 13 residues. This CDR3 is CASSIARNSPLHF. CDR3 nucleotides: TGTGCCAGTAGTATCGCGAGGAATTCACCCCTCCACTTT.

The chain carries TRBV5-4 and TRBJ2-3, with 16 bases fitting TRBD2. The junction had 12 bases not matched to a gene; V was cut back by 7 bases and J by 4 bases. This CDR3 has 18 residues. Germline CDR1 reads SGHNT; CDR2 reads YYREEE (reference sequence). CDR3 DNA: TGTGCCAGCCAACCGGGACTAGCGGGAGGGCAAGGTTCAGATACGCAGTATTTT. It yields the protein CASQPGLAGGQGSDTQYF.

J is TRBJ1-4 and V is TRBV30, with D perhaps matching TRBD1 (5 bases). The V end was cut by 3 bases, the J end by 4 bases, with 6 bases between. CDR1 and CDR2 from the germline V gene are GTSNPN and SVGIG (reference sequence). CDR3 length equals 12 residues. The CDR3 loop reads CAWSRDNEKLFF. DNA for the CDR3: TGTGCCTGGAGCAGGGATAATGAAAAACTGTTTTTT.

The chain employs TRBV2 and TRBJ1-2; 8 bases fit TRBD1. This CDR3 has 13 residues. The junction had 8 bases not matched to a gene; V was cut back by 7 bases and J by 7 bases. In germline, CDR1 is SNHLY, CDR2 FYNNEI. CDR3 nucleotide sequence: TGTGCCAGCACCGGACAGGGCGGTGGTGGCTACACCTTC. Translating it yields CASTGQGGGGYTF.

This chain connects TRBV7-2 to TRBJ2-1, with 9 bases aligning to TRBD1. V shed 5 bases and J 10 bases; nucleotides not matched to a gene: 15. In germline, CDR1 is SGHTA, CDR2 FQGNSA. CDR3 length: 16 residues. The CDR3 DNA is TGTGCCAGCAGCCCAGTCGGGACAGGGAAAGTAGAAGAGCAGTTCTTC. Amino acids: CASSPVGTGKVEEQFF.

This clone was counted a single time. The chain combines TRBV4-3 with TRBJ1-1, with D maybe TRBD1 (5 bases). This CDR3 comprises 15 residues. Per germline, CDR1 LGHNA and CDR2 YSLEER. V was trimmed by 6 bases and J by 4 bases, leaving 18 bases between them. The CDR3 sequence: CASSREGQGGTEAFF. The CDR3 DNA follows: TGCGCCAGCAGTCGAGAAGGGCAGGGCGGCACTGAAGCTTTCTTT.

The chain combines TRBV10-3 with TRBJ2-2; weak D call: TRBD2 (6 bases). Germline values: CDR1 ENHRY, CDR2 SYGVKD. Trimming pared 8 bases from V and 2 bases from J, leaving 9 bases between. The CDR3 length is 13 residues. The CDR3 sequence is CAIGTSNTGELFF. In DNA, the CDR3 is TGTGCCATCGGGACTTCTAACACCGGGGAGCTGTTTTTT.

For this clone: The germline gene is not matched at one end of the junction; a read error may be the cause. The CDR3, as DNA: TGTGCTAGCAGCCCTCACAGGGCCTACAATGAGCAGTTCTTC. Translating it yields CASSPHRAYNEQFF. The rearrangement links TRBV7-7 to TRBJ2-1, with D possibly TRBD1 on 6 matching bases. There are 14 residues in the CDR3. Germline assignment: CDR1 SSHAT and CDR2 FNYEAQ (reference sequence).

This chain uses TRBV19 with TRBJ2-3; D possibly corresponds to TRBD2 (6 bases). The germline gives CDR1 LNHDA, CDR2 SQIVND (reference sequence). The CDR3 sequence is 16 residues long. V was pared by 3 bases and J by 0 bases, with 13 bases between. CDR3 sequence: CASSIGASVSTDTQYF. CDR3 nucleotides: TGTGCCAGTAGTATCGGGGCTAGCGTTAGCACAGATACGCAGTATTTT.

The V and J genes are TRBV4-3 and TRBJ2-7; D uncertain. V was trimmed by 4 bases and J by 4 bases, leaving 8 bases between them. The CDR3 has 12 amino acids. Per germline, CDR1 LGHNA and CDR2 YSLEER. The CDR3 region has the DNA TGCGCCAGCAGCCGAAACAGTTACGAGCAGTACTTC. Protein: CASSRNSYEQYF.

The chain employs TRBV7-3 and TRBJ2-1; 14 positions agree with TRBD2. V dropped 4 bases and J dropped 0; count of bases not matched to a gene: 11. In germline, CDR1 is SGHTA, CDR2 FQGTGA. The length of the CDR3 is 20 residues. CDR3 DNA: TGTGCCAGCAGCTCCCCGACTAGCGGGAGGGCCTTTAGCTCCTACAATGAGCAGTTCTTC. Its protein is CASSSPTSGRAFSSYNEQFF.